This TCR beta chain was sequenced during a study of siplizumab effects on memory and regulatory T cells. Per germline, CDR1 LNHDA and CDR2 SQIVND (reference sequence). The germline V and J ends were trimmed by 6 bases and 2 bases, with 15 bases remaining between them. The CDR3 consists of 15 residues. Assay used: immunoSEQ multiplex PCR; TCRdb lists only in-frame clones, some missing. The data show roughly 92,000 clones, with 90% to 95% seen just once and approximately 0.3% held by the top ten. The chain links TRBV19 to TRBJ2-3; the D is unclear. Sequencing used non-Treg CD4+ T cells sorted from blood. This receptor was obtained from a human donor in good health. CDR3 coding DNA: TGTGCCAGTAGCCCGGCGATAGGGAACACAGATACGCAGTATTTT. Translation: CASSPAIGNTDTQYF.